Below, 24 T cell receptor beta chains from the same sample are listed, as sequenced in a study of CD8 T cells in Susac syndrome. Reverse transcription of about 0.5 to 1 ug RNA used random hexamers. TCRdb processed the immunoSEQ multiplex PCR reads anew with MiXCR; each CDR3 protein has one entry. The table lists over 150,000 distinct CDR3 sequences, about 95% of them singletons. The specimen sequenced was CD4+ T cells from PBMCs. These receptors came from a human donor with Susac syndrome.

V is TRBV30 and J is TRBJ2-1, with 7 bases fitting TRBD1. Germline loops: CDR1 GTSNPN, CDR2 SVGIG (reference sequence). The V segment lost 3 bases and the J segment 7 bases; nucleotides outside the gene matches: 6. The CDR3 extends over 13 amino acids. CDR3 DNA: TGTGCCTGGAGAACCGGGACAGCGAATGAGCAGTTCTTC. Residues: CAWRTGTANEQFF. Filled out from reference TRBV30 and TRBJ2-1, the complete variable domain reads SQTIHQWPATLVQPVGSPLSLECTVEGTSNPNLYWYRQAAGRGLQLLFYSVGIGQISSEVPQNLSASRPQDRQFILSSKKLLLSDSGFYLCAWRTGTANEQFFGPGTRLTVL.

In DNA form, the CDR3 reads TGTGCCACCAGTGACCATGAATCGACAGGGAAAAATGAGCAGTTCTTC. This translates into CATSDHESTGKNEQFF. The V and J genes are TRBV24-1 and TRBJ2-1; 7 bases are shared with TRBD1. Germline CDR1 is KGHDR and CDR2 is SFDVKD. The CDR3 totals 16 residues. The junction had 12 bases not matched to a gene; V was cut back by 4 bases and J by 7 bases.

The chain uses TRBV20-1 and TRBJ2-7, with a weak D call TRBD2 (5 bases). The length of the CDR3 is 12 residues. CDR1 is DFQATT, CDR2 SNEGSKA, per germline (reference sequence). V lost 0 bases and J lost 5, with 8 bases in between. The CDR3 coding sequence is TGCAGTGCTAGAGAAGCCGGGAACGAGCAGTACTTC. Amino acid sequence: CSAREAGNEQYF.

CDR3 residues: CASSTESGASTDTQYF. As DNA, the CDR3 is TGTGCCAGTAGTACTGAGAGCGGCGCTAGCACAGATACGCAGTATTTT. This chain joins TRBV19 and TRBJ2-3, with D perhaps matching TRBD2 (5 bases). This CDR3 has 16 residues. V was shortened by 4 bases and J by 0 bases, with 14 bases between the two germline ends. Germline CDR1 and CDR2: LNHDA and SQIVND (reference sequence).

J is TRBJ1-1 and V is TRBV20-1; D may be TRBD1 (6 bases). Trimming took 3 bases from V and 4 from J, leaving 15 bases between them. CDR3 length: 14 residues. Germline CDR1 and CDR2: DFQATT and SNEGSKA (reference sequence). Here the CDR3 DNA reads TGCAGTGCTAGCCGGTCGGCAGGGGCCACTGAAGCTTTCTTT. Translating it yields CSASRSAGATEAFF.

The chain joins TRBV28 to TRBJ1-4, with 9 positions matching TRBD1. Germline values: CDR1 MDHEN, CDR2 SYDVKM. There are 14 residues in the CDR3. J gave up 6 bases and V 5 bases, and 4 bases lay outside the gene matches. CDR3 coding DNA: TGTGCCAGCAGTCACGACAGGGGGGATGAAAAACTGTTTTTT. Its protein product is CASSHDRGDEKLFF.

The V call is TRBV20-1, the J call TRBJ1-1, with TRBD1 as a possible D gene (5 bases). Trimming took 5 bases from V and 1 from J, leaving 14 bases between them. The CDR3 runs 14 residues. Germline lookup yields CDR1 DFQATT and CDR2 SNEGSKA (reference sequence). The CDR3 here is CSAPGRVGNTEAFF. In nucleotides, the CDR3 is TGCAGTGCTCCAGGGCGAGTGGGGAACACTGAAGCTTTCTTT.

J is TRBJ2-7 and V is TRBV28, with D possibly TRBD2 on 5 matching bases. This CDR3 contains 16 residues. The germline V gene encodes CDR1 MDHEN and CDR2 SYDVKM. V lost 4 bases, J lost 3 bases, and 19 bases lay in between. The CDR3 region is CASSSRFRLEGYEQYF. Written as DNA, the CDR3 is TGTGCCAGCAGTTCCCGCTTTCGGCTAGAGGGCTACGAGCAGTACTTC.

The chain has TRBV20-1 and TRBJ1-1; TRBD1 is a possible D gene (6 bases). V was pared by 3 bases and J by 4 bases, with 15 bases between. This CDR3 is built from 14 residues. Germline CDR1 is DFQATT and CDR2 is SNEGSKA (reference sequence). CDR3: CSARPQGIGTEAFF. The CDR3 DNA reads TGCAGTGCTAGGCCACAGGGAATTGGCACTGAAGCTTTCTTT.

The DNA for the CDR3 is TGTGCCAGCAGTGGAACCGGGACGGAACAGCCCCAGCATTTT. Translation: CASSGTGTEQPQHF. V is TRBV2 and J is TRBJ1-5; D is possibly TRBD1 (5 bases). Looked up from germline, CDR1 is SNHLY and CDR2 is FYNNEI. CDR3 length: 14 residues. Trimming removed 4 bases from V and 7 bases from J, with 14 bases in between.

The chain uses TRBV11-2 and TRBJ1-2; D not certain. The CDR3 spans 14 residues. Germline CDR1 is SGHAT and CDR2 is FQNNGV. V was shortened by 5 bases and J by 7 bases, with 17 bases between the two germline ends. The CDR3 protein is CASSREGGLGGYTF. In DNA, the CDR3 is TGTGCCAGCAGCCGGGAGGGAGGGTTGGGTGGCTACACCTTC.

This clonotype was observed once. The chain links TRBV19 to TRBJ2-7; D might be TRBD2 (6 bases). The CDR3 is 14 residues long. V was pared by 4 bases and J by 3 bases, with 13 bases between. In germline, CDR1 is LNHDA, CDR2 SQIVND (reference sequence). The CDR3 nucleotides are TGTGCCAGTAGTAGAACCGGGACTTACTACGAGCAGTACTTC. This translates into CASSRTGTYYEQYF.

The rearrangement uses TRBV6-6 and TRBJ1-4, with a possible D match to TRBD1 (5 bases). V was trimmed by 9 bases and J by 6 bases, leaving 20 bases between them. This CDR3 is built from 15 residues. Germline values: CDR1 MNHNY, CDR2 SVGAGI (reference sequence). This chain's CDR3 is CASRDRNKEDEKLFF. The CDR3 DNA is TGTGCCAGTCGGGACCGCAACAAGGAGGATGAAAAACTGTTTTTT.

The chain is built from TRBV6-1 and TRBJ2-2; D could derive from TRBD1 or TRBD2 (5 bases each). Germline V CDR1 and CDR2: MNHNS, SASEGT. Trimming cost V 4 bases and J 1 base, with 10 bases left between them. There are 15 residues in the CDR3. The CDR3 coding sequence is TGTGCCAGCAGTGTCGGGACGGGGAACACCGGGGAGCTGTTTTTT. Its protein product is CASSVGTGNTGELFF.

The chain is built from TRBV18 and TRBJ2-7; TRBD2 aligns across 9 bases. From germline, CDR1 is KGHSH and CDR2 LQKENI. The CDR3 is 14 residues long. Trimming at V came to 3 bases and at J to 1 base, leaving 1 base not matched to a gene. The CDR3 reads CASSPSGRSYEQYF. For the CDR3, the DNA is TGTGCCAGCTCACCCAGCGGGAGGTCCTACGAGCAGTACTTC.

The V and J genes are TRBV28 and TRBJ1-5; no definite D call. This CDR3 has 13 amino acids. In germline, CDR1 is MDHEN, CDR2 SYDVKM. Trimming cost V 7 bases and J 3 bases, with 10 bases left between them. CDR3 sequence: CASTRGANQPQHF. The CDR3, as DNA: TGTGCCAGCACGCGAGGCGCCAATCAGCCCCAGCATTTT.

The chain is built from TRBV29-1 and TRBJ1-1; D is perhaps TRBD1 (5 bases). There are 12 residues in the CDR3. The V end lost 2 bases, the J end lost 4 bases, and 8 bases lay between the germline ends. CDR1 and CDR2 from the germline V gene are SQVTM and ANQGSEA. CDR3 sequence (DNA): TGCAGCGTTGAATTAGGGGTCACTGAAGCTTTCTTT. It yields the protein CSVELGVTEAFF. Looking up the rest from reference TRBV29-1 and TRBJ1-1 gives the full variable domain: SAVISQKPSRDICQRGTSLTIQCQVDSQVTMMFWYRQQPGQSLTLIATANQGSEATYESGFVIDKFPISRPNLTFSTLTVSNMSPEDSSIYLCSVELGVTEAFFGQGTRLTVV.

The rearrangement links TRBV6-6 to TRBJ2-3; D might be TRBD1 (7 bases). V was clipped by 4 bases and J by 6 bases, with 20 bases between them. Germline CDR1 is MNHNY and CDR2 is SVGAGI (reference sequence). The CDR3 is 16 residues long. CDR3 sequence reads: CASSSSPKGAGDTQYF. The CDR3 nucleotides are TGTGCCAGCAGTTCATCGCCTAAGGGGGCGGGGGATACGCAGTATTTT.

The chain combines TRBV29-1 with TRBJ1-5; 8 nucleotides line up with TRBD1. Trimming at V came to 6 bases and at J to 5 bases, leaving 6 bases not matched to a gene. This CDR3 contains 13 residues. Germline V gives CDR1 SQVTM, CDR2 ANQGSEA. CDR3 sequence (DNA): TGCAGCGTGCAGGGGGCCGGGGATCAGCCCCAGCATTTT. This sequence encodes CSVQGAGDQPQHF.

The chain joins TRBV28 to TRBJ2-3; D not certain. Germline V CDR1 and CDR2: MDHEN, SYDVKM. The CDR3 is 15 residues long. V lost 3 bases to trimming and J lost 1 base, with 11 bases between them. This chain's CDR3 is CASSFRARRTDTQYF. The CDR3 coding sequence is TGTGCCAGCAGTTTTAGGGCCAGGCGCACAGATACGCAGTATTTT.

DNA of the CDR3: TGTGCCACCAGTACCACAGGGGGCCGGTTGATGAACACTGAAGCTTTCTTT. Protein: CATSTTGGRLMNTEAFF. The chain links TRBV15 to TRBJ1-1, with TRBD1 matching 9 bases. The CDR3 consists of 17 residues. Germline values: CDR1 LNHNV, CDR2 YYDKDF (reference sequence). Trimming took 6 bases from V and 0 from J; bases not matched to a gene: 11.

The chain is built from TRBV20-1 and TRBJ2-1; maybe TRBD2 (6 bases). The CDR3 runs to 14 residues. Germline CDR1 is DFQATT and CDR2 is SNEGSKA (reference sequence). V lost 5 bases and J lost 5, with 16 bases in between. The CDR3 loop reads CSALIKRANNEQFF. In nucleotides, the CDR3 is TGCAGTGCTCTCATTAAGCGGGCCAACAATGAGCAGTTCTTC.

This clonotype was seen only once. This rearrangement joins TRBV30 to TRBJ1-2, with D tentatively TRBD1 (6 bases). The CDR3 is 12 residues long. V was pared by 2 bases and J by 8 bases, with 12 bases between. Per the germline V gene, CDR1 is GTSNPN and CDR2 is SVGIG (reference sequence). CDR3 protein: CAWSSTGLGYTF. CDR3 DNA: TGTGCCTGGAGTTCCACAGGGTTGGGCTACACCTTC.

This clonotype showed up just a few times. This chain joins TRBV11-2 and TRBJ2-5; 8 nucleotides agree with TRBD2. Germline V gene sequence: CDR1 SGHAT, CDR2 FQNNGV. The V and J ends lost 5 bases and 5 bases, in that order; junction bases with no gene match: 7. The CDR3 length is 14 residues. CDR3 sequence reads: CASSPAGGRETQYF. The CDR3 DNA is TGTGCCAGCAGCCCGGCGGGGGGCCGGGAGACCCAGTACTTC.